A selection of T cell receptor beta chains follows, all from one sample in a study of monozygotic twins with inflammatory bowel disease. No DNA is given; TCRdb re-called the 5' RACE reads and lists each CDR3 protein once. The specimen's table records approximately 400,000 distinct CDR3 sequences. The sample consisted of blood. These receptors were taken from a human donor with ulcerative colitis or Crohn's disease, or a healthy co-twin of an affected twin (not recorded which). The CDR3 runs from the conserved cysteine through the conserved F or W.

V: TRBV10-3; J: TRBJ1-2; CDR3: CAIGREGGYGYTF
V: TRBV18; J: TRBJ2-3; CDR3: CASSIGFTDTQYF
V: TRBV20-1; J: TRBJ2-1; CDR3: CSGQSGRANEQFF
V: TRBV29-1; J: TRBJ1-1; CDR3: CSAERLTEAFF
V: TRBV6-5; J: TRBJ2-1; CDR3: CASSYGSPGTGGTEQFF
V: TRBV5-1; J: TRBJ2-7; CDR3: CASSGGLAGSSYEQYF
V: TRBV5-4; J: TRBJ2-1; CDR3: CASSLREPSYNEQFF
V: TRBV27; J: TRBJ2-3; CDR3: CASRGTSGPRTDTQYF
V: TRBV2; J: TRBJ2-1; CDR3: CASSVGTFNEQFF
V: TRBV12-3/TRBV12-4; J: TRBJ2-7; CDR3: CASSSGGPYEQYF
V: TRBV10-3; J: TRBJ1-1; CDR3: CAISRQAPNTEAFF
V: TRBV21-1; J: TRBJ2-4; CDR3: CASNNPLSRQVAKNIQYF
V: TRBV18; J: TRBJ2-7; CDR3: CASSPTGVQGHEQYF
V: TRBV7-6; J: TRBJ1-1; CDR3: CASSAGHSNTEAFF
V: TRBV29-1; J: TRBJ1-1; CDR3: CSVHQISSNTEAFF
V: TRBV6-2/TRBV6-3; J: TRBJ2-1; CDR3: CASSLGLLSSYNEQFF
V: TRBV20-1; J: TRBJ2-3; CDR3: CSARRTRRLDTQYF
V: TRBV7-2; J: TRBJ1-5; CDR3: CASSLVEPVNNQPQHF
V: TRBV20-1; J: TRBJ2-1; CDR3: CSARDRSGRVYEQFF
V: TRBV5-1; J: TRBJ2-3; CDR3: CASSLAGSVTTDTQYF
V: TRBV7-2; J: TRBJ1-2; CDR3: CASSLQTEYYGYTF
V: TRBV5-1; J: TRBJ1-1; CDR3: CASSLEDPNTEAFF
V: TRBV30; J: TRBJ1-4; CDR3: CAWTSPGTANEKLFF
V: TRBV18; J: TRBJ1-6; CDR3: CASSPRQGGESPLHF
V: TRBV7-2; J: TRBJ1-5; CDR3: CASSLVAGTNQPQHF
V: TRBV20-1; J: TRBJ2-7; CDR3: CSARDLRNWDYEQYF
V: TRBV4-1; J: TRBJ1-5; CDR3: CASSQDFARPGLGSQHF
V: TRBV27; J: TRBJ2-3; CDR3: CASSFLTSGGGDTQYF
V: TRBV20-1; J: TRBJ2-3; CDR3: CSSVEISTDTQYF
V: TRBV5-4; J: TRBJ2-1; CDR3: CASSLRRELYNEQFF
V: TRBV7-6; J: TRBJ2-5; CDR3: CAGSSELTQYF
V: TRBV14; J: TRBJ2-6; CDR3: CASSFTRSGANVLTF
V: TRBV25-1; J: TRBJ1-2; CDR3: CASSVPVGGYTF
V: TRBV6-1; J: TRBJ1-5; CDR3: CASRSDRQRLIDQPQHF
V: TRBV7-2; J: TRBJ2-7; CDR3: CASSFLPGTESYEQYF
V: TRBV7-9; J: TRBJ1-2; CDR3: CASSLTWGEPWGYTF
V: TRBV18; J: TRBJ2-5; CDR3: CASSPDTQETQYF
V: TRBV3-1; J: TRBJ2-7; CDR3: CATNLTRRSYEQYF
V: TRBV5-1; J: TRBJ1-1; CDR3: CASSPGQGGTEAFF
V: TRBV15; J: TRBJ2-6; CDR3: CATSWTAPGANVLTF
V: TRBV20-1; J: TRBJ1-5; CDR3: CSARQYNQPQHF
V: TRBV7-6; J: TRBJ2-1; CDR3: CASSMGQAGPYNEQFF
V: TRBV7-2; J: TRBJ1-2; CDR3: CASSPPRGALEGYTF
V: TRBV20-1; J: TRBJ1-5; CDR3: CSAIDRVRSNQPQHF
V: TRBV28; J: TRBJ2-3; CDR3: CASGTGTRVYTQYF
V: TRBV24-1; J: TRBJ2-6; CDR3: CATSPGANVLTF
V: TRBV5-1; J: TRBJ1-1; CDR3: CASSLDVAGANTEAFF
V: TRBV15; J: TRBJ2-2; CDR3: CATSLKGGAIFGELFF
V: TRBV6-2/TRBV6-3; J: TRBJ1-1; CDR3: CASTPWRQGNTEAFF
V: TRBV5-1; J: TRBJ1-1; CDR3: CASSGDTRRNTEAFF